Below are 27 T cell receptor beta chains sequenced from a single sample in a study of tissue T cells after allogeneic stem cell transplantation (dated by TCRdb to about 2022). The sample's time point label is to be understood as: mouse harvest day 14 after allogeneic transplant. Mouse grafts combined 10^7 T-cell-depleted bone marrow cells with 10^6 splenic CD5+ T cells, given via tail vein injection. Library generation was performed with the immunoSEQ multiplex PCR assay. In TCRdb, the immuneACCESS table is reduced to in-frame sequences with V and J assigned. These tables do not hold every clone; where another copy was compared, an unresolved V gene accounts for under half, and the others remain unexplained. The sample data list 3,500 to 4,500 clones, and 47% of these were observed just once. 20% to 25% of the sample comes from the top ten. The sample comprised gut tissue. All receptors derive from a female BALB/c mouse given C57BL/6 T cells with graft-versus-host disease after an allogeneic hematopoietic cell transplant.

This clone is medium-sized. Gene and germline names: mouse. With the read ending 1 residue before the CDR3 end, the germline J gene is used to fill in that end. Other DNA sequences in the same sample also yield this CDR3. The chain carries TRBV26 and TRBJ2-7; TRBD1 aligns across 8 bases. Looked up from germline, CDR1 is KGHPV and CDR2 is FQNQEV (reference sequence). CDR3 length: 12 residues. Trimming removed 3 bases from V and 7 bases from J; junction bases left unmatched: 2. Incomplete CDR3 DNA: TGTGCCAGCAGTCTTAACAGGGGGGAACAGTAC. It translates to CASSLNRGEQY. The CDR3 reads in full as CASSLNRGEQYF.

As regards this clone: The listed genes are named as in mouse. The read gets to within 1 residue of the CDR3 end, and the germline J gene fills in the rest. This chain connects TRBV3 to TRBJ2-2; D unresolved. V dropped 0 bases and J dropped 0 bases, with 5 bases sitting between them. This CDR3 is 15 amino acids long. The germline V gene encodes CDR1 SNHLY and CDR2 FYNGKV (reference sequence). Incomplete CDR3 DNA: TGTGCCAGCAGCTTAGCGGTAGCAAACACCGGGCAGCTCTAC. As protein: CASSLAVANTGQLY. The whole CDR3 sequence is CASSLAVANTGQLYF. Full variable domain (missing parts from reference TRBV3 and TRBJ2-2): GPKVLQIPSHQIIDMGQMVTLNCDPVSNHLYFYWYKQILGQQMEFLVNFYNGKVMEKSKLFKDQFSVERPDGSYFTLKIQPTALEDSAVYFCASSLAVANTGQLYFGEGSKLTVL.

About this clone itself: Germline and genes here are mouse. The CDR3 is cut off 1 residue early in the read; its end comes from the germline J gene. The J gene is TRBJ1-3, the V gene TRBV15, with TRBD1 matching 7 bases. V trimming: 6 bases; J trimming: 0 bases; junction bases outside the gene matches: 2. The CDR3 covers 14 residues. Germline V gene lookup returns CDR1 SGHND and CDR2 FRSKSL. CDR3 in amino acids: CASRQGDSGNTLYF. The part of the CDR3 DNA that was read is TGTGCCAGCAGGCAGGGGGATTCTGGAAATACGCTCTAT.

With regard to this clone: All gene names here are mouse names. The read finishes 1 residue shy of the CDR3 end, and the germline J gene is used to complete it. The chain joins TRBV5 to TRBJ2-7, with 12 bases lining up with TRBD2. Trimming at V came to 3 bases and at J to 7 bases, leaving 13 bases not matched to a gene. Germline V gene lookup returns CDR1 LGHNA and CDR2 YNLKQL (reference sequence). The CDR3 is 17 amino acids. CDR3 DNA, as far as it was read: TGTGCCAGCAGCCACCGGGACTGGGGGGCGCTTCGGGGGGAACAGTAC. Its translation: CASSHRDWGALRGEQY. The CDR3 in full is CASSHRDWGALRGEQYF.

About this clone itself: The germline and genes are mouse ones. The read terminates 1 residue ahead of where the CDR3 ends, so the germline J gene completes it. This chain links TRBV26 with TRBJ2-3; D is uncertain. The V end was cut by 4 bases, the J end by 2 bases, with 7 bases between. Germline V gene sequence: CDR1 KGHPV, CDR2 FQNQEV (reference sequence). CDR3 size: 13 residues. The chain's CDR3 is CASSPQTAETLYF. The covered CDR3 bases are TGTGCCAGCAGTCCTCAGACTGCAGAAACGCTGTAT.

Regarding this clone: Germline and genes: mouse. The sequence runs out 1 residue before the end of the CDR3; the remainder is reconstructed from the germline J gene. The chain combines TRBV3 with TRBJ1-4; 9 positions agree with TRBD1. The V gene's germline CDR1 is SNHLY and CDR2 FYNGKV (reference sequence). V lost 5 bases to trimming and J lost 3 bases; unmatched junction nucleotides: 4. This CDR3 comprises 15 residues. The CDR3 here is CASSVDRGPNERLFF. The CDR3 bases that were read are TGTGCCAGCAGCGTGGACAGGGGTCCCAACGAAAGATTATTT.

Turning to this clone: Gene names are mouse gene names. The read is 1 residue too short to cover the CDR3 end, so that end is filled in from the germline J gene. The rearrangement uses TRBV23 and TRBJ2-3; TRBD1, the table's D call, was not compared with the DNA. The CDR3 runs 14 residues. Germline values: CDR1 KGHTA, CDR2 FQNQQP. Partial CDR3 DNA: TGCTCCAGCAGCCAGGTACAGGGTGCAGAAACGCTGTAT. Amino acids: CSSSQVQGAETLY. The full CDR3 protein is CSSSQVQGAETLYF.

By share, this clone ranks as medium-sized (0.01 to 0.1%). The genes and germline here are from mouse. The CDR3 loop reads CASTHSYAEQFF. The CDR3 bases that were read are TGTGCCAGCACTCATAGCTATGCTGAGCAGTTC. The chain is built from TRBV14 and TRBJ2-1; no definite D call. The sequenced fragment ends 1 residue before the CDR3 boundary, so the rest is inferred from the germline J gene. CDR1 SGHDT and CDR2 FRDEAV come from the germline V gene. With 6 bases removed from V and 3 bases from J, the gap between germline ends came to 7 bases. The CDR3 sequence is 12 residues long.

Judged by abundance, this clone is medium-sized. Any gene name here is a mouse gene name. With the read ending 1 residue before the CDR3 end, the germline J gene is used to fill in that end. The rearrangement joins TRBV19 to TRBJ2-3, with no clear D. This CDR3 contains 13 residues. Deletions cut 0 bases from V and 4 bases from J, with 6 bases between. The germline gives CDR1 FNHDT, CDR2 SITEND (reference sequence). The CDR3 sequence: CASSIGQTETLYF. Incomplete CDR3 DNA: TGTGCCAGCAGTATAGGGCAGACAGAAACGCTGTAT.

This clone was counted only a few times. Mouse gene names and germline throughout. The CDR3 goes on 1 residue after the read ends, and that part is filled in from the germline J gene. V gene TRBV13-3 combines with J gene TRBJ1-2, with 8 bases fitting TRBD1. V dropped 2 bases and J dropped 3; count of bases not matched to a gene: 3. The germline CDR1 and CDR2 sequences are NNHDY and SYVADS. The CDR3 consists of 14 residues. CDR3 in amino acids: CASSETGEDSDYTF. Partial CDR3 DNA: TGTGCCAGCAGTGAGACAGGGGAGGACTCCGACTACACC.

This clone qualifies as medium-sized. Mouse gene names apply. The read gets to within 1 residue of the CDR3 end, and the germline J gene fills in the rest. The chain joins TRBV26 to TRBJ1-3; perhaps TRBD1 as D (5 bases). Per the germline V gene, CDR1 is KGHPV and CDR2 is FQNQEV (reference sequence). The CDR3 is 14 residues long. V lost 4 bases, J lost 0 bases, and 7 bases lay in between. Incomplete CDR3 DNA: TGTGCCAGCAGTCGACAGACTTCTGGAAATACGCTCTAT. This codes for CASSRQTSGNTLY. The full CDR3 is CASSRQTSGNTLYF. Full variable domain (rest looked up from reference TRBV26 and TRBJ1-3): NSKVIQTPRYLVKGQGQKAKMRCIPEKGHPVVFWYQQNKNNEFKFLINFQNQEVLQQIDMTEKRFSAECPSNSPCSLEIQSSEAGDSALYLCASSRQTSGNTLYFGEGSRLIVV.

Details on this clone: At one end the junction does not follow the germline gene, possibly because of a read error. Genes and germline come from the mouse. The read gets to within 1 residue of the CDR3 end, and the germline J gene fills in the rest. The chain links TRBV16 to TRBJ2-4, with D tentatively TRBD2 (7 bases). The CDR3 is 15 residues long. Germline CDR1 reads SGHSA; CDR2 reads FRNQAP. The sequenced part of the CDR3 DNA is TGTGCAGGCAGCCACGGGGGGCAGGGTCAAAACACCTTGTAC. Translation: CAGSHGGQGQNTLY. The whole CDR3 protein reads CAGSHGGQGQNTLYF.

This clone rates as large. Germline and genes here are mouse. The missing CDR3 end, 1 residue past where the read stops, is filled in from the germline J gene. V and J are TRBV16 and TRBJ2-7; 8 bases agree with TRBD2. This CDR3 has 14 amino acids. The germline CDR1 and CDR2 sequences are SGHSA and FRNQAP. V shed 4 bases and J 3 bases; nucleotides not matched to a gene: 5. Partial CDR3 DNA: TGTGCAAGCAGCTCCTGGGGGGCCCTCTATGAACAGTAC. Translation gives CASSSWGALYEQY. In full, the CDR3 reads CASSSWGALYEQYF.

As to this clone: Mouse names are used for the genes. With the read ending 1 residue before the CDR3 end, the germline J gene is used to fill in that end. The rearrangement uses TRBV26 and TRBJ2-1; D tentatively fits TRBD1 or TRBD2 (5 bases each). Trimming stripped 4 bases from V and 1 base from J, with 5 bases between. The CDR3 is made up of 13 amino acids. Germline V gives CDR1 KGHPV, CDR2 FQNQEV (reference sequence). CDR3 sequence reads: CASSRDNYAEQFF. The covered CDR3 bases are TGTGCCAGCAGTCGGGACAACTATGCTGAGCAGTTC.

Regarding this clone: The gene names given are mouse names. The sequenced fragment ends 1 residue before the CDR3 boundary, so the rest is inferred from the germline J gene. This chain connects TRBV29 to TRBJ2-2, with 9 bases that match TRBD1. The CDR3 loop spans 15 amino acids. The germline gives CDR1 MSHET, CDR2 SYDVDS. The V segment lost 5 bases and the J segment 1 base; nucleotides outside the gene matches: 2. CDR3 protein: CASSPGQGNTGQLYF. The part of the CDR3 DNA that was read is TGTGCTAGCAGTCCGGGACAGGGAAACACCGGGCAGCTCTAC.

Comments on this clone: Gene names follow the mouse nomenclature. The read comes to an end 1 residue before the CDR3 does, leaving the germline J gene to fill in the end. The chain is built from TRBV24 and TRBJ2-4; a possible D gene is TRBD1 (6 bases). The CDR3 sequence is 15 residues long. Trimming shortened V by 0 bases and J by 2 bases, and 9 bases separated the two germline ends. The V gene's germline CDR1 is KGHTA and CDR2 FRNEEI. Here the CDR3 reads CASSLYEGVQNTLYF. Incomplete CDR3 DNA: TGTGCCAGCAGTCTGTATGAGGGGGTTCAAAACACCTTGTAC.

Comments on this clone: All gene names here are mouse names. The missing CDR3 end, 1 residue past where the read stops, is filled in from the germline J gene. The chain couples TRBV12-1 to TRBJ1-4, with a weak D call TRBD1 (6 bases). The CDR3 is made up of 15 amino acids. Trimming stripped 0 bases from V and 0 bases from J, with 7 bases between. Per germline, CDR1 SGHSN and CDR2 HYEKVE. The CDR3 DNA, read in part, is TGTGCCAGCTCTCTCGGGACATTTTCCAACGAAAGATTATTT. Translated, it gives CASSLGTFSNERLF. The CDR3 in its entirety is CASSLGTFSNERLFF.

This clone has a single count. Gene labels here are mouse ones. The CDR3 extends 1 residue past the end of the read, so its final part is completed from the germline J gene. The V call is TRBV12-1, the J call TRBJ1-2; D perhaps matches TRBD1 (6 bases). The V gene's germline CDR1 is SGHSN and CDR2 HYEKVE. This CDR3 is built from 13 residues. Deletions cut 2 bases from V and 4 bases from J, with 10 bases between. CDR3: CASSPTGFSDYTF. Partial CDR3 DNA: TGTGCCAGCTCTCCAACAGGGTTCTCCGACTACACC.

About this clone: Gene and germline names: mouse. The sequence runs out 1 residue before the end of the CDR3; the remainder is reconstructed from the germline J gene. This chain joins TRBV26 and TRBJ2-5; 8 bases align to TRBD1. This CDR3 has 13 residues. CDR1 and CDR2 (germline): KGHPV, FQNQEV (reference sequence). V was clipped by 2 bases and J by 6 bases; unmatched bases: 1. The CDR3 loop is CASSLRQGDTQYF. Partial CDR3 DNA: TGTGCCAGCAGTCTGCGACAGGGGGACACCCAGTAC.

Worth noting for this clone: Genes and germline are mouse. Read data end 1 residue before the CDR3 end; the end is taken from the germline J gene. The chain joins TRBV31 to TRBJ1-3; unclear D gene. Germline V gene data show CDR1 as GKSSPN and CDR2 as SITVG. This CDR3 is built from 15 residues. Between the trimmed V and J ends, which lost 0 bases and 0 bases, there was a span of 9 bases. The DNA read from the CDR3 is TGTGCCTGGAGTCTAGAACACCTTTCTGGAAATACGCTCTAT. Its protein is CAWSLEHLSGNTLY. The full CDR3 is CAWSLEHLSGNTLYF.

Comments on this clone: Mouse gene names apply. The CDR3 end lies 1 residue beyond the end of the read and is filled in from the germline J gene. The chain links TRBV13-3 to TRBJ2-5; D unresolved. CDR3 length: 14 residues. The germline V and J ends were trimmed by 0 bases and 0 bases, with 5 bases remaining between them. Germline assignment: CDR1 NNHDY and CDR2 SYVADS. The covered CDR3 bases are TGTGCCAGCAGTGATGGGATTAACCAAGACACCCAGTAC. Its translation: CASSDGINQDTQY. The whole CDR3 protein reads CASSDGINQDTQYF.

A few counts support this clone. Genes here carry mouse names. The read ends 1 residue shy of where the CDR3 ends; the end is completed using the germline J gene. The rearrangement joins TRBV16 to TRBJ1-6; D unclear. TRBJ1-6 is filed as an ORF, its function uncertain. CDR3 length: 13 amino acids. Germline lookup yields CDR1 SGHSA and CDR2 FRNQAP. The V gene lost 0 bases and the J gene lost 5 bases, with 2 bases spanning the gap. CDR3 DNA, as far as it was read: TGTGCAAGCAGCTTAGACCATAATTCGCCCCTCTAC. Translated: CASSLDHNSPLY. The CDR3 in its entirety is CASSLDHNSPLYF.

This clone has a handful of counts. The germline and genes are mouse ones. Read coverage stops 1 residue before the CDR3 terminus; the germline J gene supplies the remainder. The rearrangement uses TRBV3 and TRBJ2-7; tentative D call: TRBD1 (5 bases). Germline loops: CDR1 SNHLY, CDR2 FYNGKV (reference sequence). CDR3 length equals 14 residues. V shed 2 bases and J shed 0 bases, with 8 bases lying between them. CDR3 loop: CASSLQGSSYEQYF. The sequenced part of the CDR3 DNA is TGTGCCAGCAGCTTACAGGGCAGCTCCTATGAACAGTAC.

About this clone itself: The listed genes are named as in mouse. The sequenced fragment ends 1 residue before the CDR3 boundary, so the rest is inferred from the germline J gene. This chain links TRBV3 with TRBJ1-3; D is possibly TRBD1 (6 bases). The CDR3 consists of 14 residues. Trimming took 2 bases from V and 1 from J, leaving 6 bases between them. The germline CDR1 and CDR2 sequences are SNHLY and FYNGKV (reference sequence). The chain's CDR3 is CASSLQGSGNTLYF. The sequenced CDR3 bases are TGTGCCAGCAGCTTACAGGGGTCTGGAAATACGCTCTAT.

This clone was seen only a few times. Any gene name here is a mouse gene name. This chain's CDR3 is CASSLVGGNYEQYF. The CDR3 DNA, read in part, is TGTGCAAGCAGCTTAGTGGGGGGGAACTATGAACAGTAC. The V call is TRBV16, the J call TRBJ2-7, with 8 positions matching TRBD2. The CDR3 goes on 1 residue after the read ends, and that part is filled in from the germline J gene. Germline V lookup: CDR1 SGHSA, CDR2 FRNQAP. There are 14 residues in the CDR3. J gave up 3 bases and V 1 base, and 2 bases lay outside the gene matches.

As to this clone: Gene names denote mouse genes. Read sequence stops 1 residue before the CDR3 end, and the germline J gene provides the missing end. This chain connects TRBV16 to TRBJ1-1; D remains unclear. Between the trimmed V and J ends, which lost 5 bases and 3 bases, there was a span of 4 bases. The CDR3 spans 11 residues. Germline lookup yields CDR1 SGHSA and CDR2 FRNQAP. The chain's CDR3 is CASSRDTEVFF. The covered CDR3 bases are TGTGCAAGCAGCCGGGACACAGAAGTCTTC.

This clone ranks as medium-sized (0.01 to 0.1%). Mouse germline and gene names are used. The CDR3 end lies 1 residue beyond the end of the read and is filled in from the germline J gene. The chain joins TRBV19 to TRBJ1-4; 12 bases map to TRBD1. Germline trimming cut 2 bases from V and 1 base from J; bases unmatched to any gene: 0. This CDR3 spans 16 amino acids. Germline CDR1 reads FNHDT; CDR2 reads SITEND (reference sequence). The sequenced part of the CDR3 DNA is TGTGCCAGCAGTATGGGACAGGGGGCTTCCAACGAAAGATTATTT. Its translation is CASSMGQGASNERLF. The complete CDR3 protein is CASSMGQGASNERLFF.